The 25 T cell receptor beta chains presented below share a single source sample, sequenced in a study of OX40 agonist ivuxolimab in advanced cancers. The method was immunoSEQ multiplex PCR; TCRdb's version includes in-frame clones alone and lacks a portion of them. This sample carries about 45,000 clones, over 65% of them seen once, and the ten largest clones take 15%. The source material was CD4+ or CD8+ T cells sorted from blood, sampled in a trial of the OX40 agonist ivuxolimab. These receptor sequences come from an adult with an advanced solid tumor such as melanoma, head and neck, liver or kidney cancer.

This clone was seen once. This chain joins TRBV7-9 and TRBJ2-5, with D possibly matching TRBD2 (6 bases). The CDR3 loop spans 16 amino acids. CDR1 SEHNR and CDR2 FQNEAQ come from the germline V gene (reference sequence). V lost 8 bases, J lost 2 bases, and 21 bases lay in between. The CDR3, as DNA: TGTGCCAGCCTTTTGTCAGGAGGGACTCATCAAGAGACCCAGTACTTC. Its protein is CASLLSGGTHQETQYF.

This clone was observed a handful of times. V gene TRBV6-6 combines with J gene TRBJ2-1; 10 bases align to TRBD1. The germline V gene has CDR1 MNHNY and CDR2 SVGAGI (reference sequence). This CDR3 region has 15 residues. V lost 5 bases and J lost 5; bases outside the gene matches: 6. The CDR3 spells CASSKPGQGHNEQFF. For the CDR3, the DNA is TGTGCCAGCAGTAAACCGGGACAGGGGCACAATGAGCAGTTCTTC.

The chain carries TRBV28 and TRBJ2-1; 11 bases are shared with TRBD2. Germline V gene sequence: CDR1 MDHEN, CDR2 SYDVKM. The CDR3 sequence is 14 residues long. V gave up 6 bases and J gave up 5 bases; unmatched junction bases: 3. The CDR3 region has the DNA TGTGCCAGCAGGCTAGCGGGGGGAAACAATGAGCAGTTCTTC. Translated: CASRLAGGNNEQFF. Variable domain in full (rest from reference TRBV28 and TRBJ2-1): DVKVTQSSRYLVKRTGEKVFLECVQDMDHENMFWYRQDPGLGLRLIYFSYDVKMKEKGDIPEGYSVSREKKERFSLILESASTNQTSMYLCASRLAGGNNEQFFGPGTRLTVL.

This chain links TRBV5-1 with TRBJ1-1, with 8 bases aligning to TRBD1. The germline V gene has CDR1 SGHRS and CDR2 YFSETQ. The CDR3 has 14 residues. Losses at the gene ends were 0 bases for V and 4 bases for J; bases not matched to a gene: 2. The CDR3 bases are TGCGCCAGCAGCTTGGGACAGGGGAGCACTGAAGCTTTCTTT. Translated: CASSLGQGSTEAFF.

The chain has TRBV5-6 and TRBJ2-1, with a tentative D call TRBD1 (6 bases). The CDR3 contains 16 residues. Germline CDR1 is SGHDT and CDR2 is YYEEEE. Between the trimmed V and J ends, which lost 0 bases and 6 bases, there was a span of 16 bases. The CDR3 spells CASSLALLVGGNEQFF. CDR3 sequence (DNA): TGTGCCAGCAGCTTGGCCTTATTGGTAGGGGGCAATGAGCAGTTCTTC.

This clone was found once. V and J are TRBV27 and TRBJ1-2; TRBD1 agrees at 7 bases. This CDR3 region has 13 residues. The ends lost 2 bases at V and 6 bases at J; junction bases unmatched: 3. Germline values: CDR1 MNHEY, CDR2 SMNVEV (reference sequence). CDR3 loop: CASSLTGDDGYTF. In nucleotides, the CDR3 is TGTGCCAGCAGTTTAACAGGGGATGATGGCTACACCTTC.

The chain combines TRBV13 with TRBJ2-1, with D maybe TRBD2 (6 bases). This CDR3 comprises 17 residues. Germline V CDR1 and CDR2: PRHDT, FYEKMQ (reference sequence). V lost 4 bases to trimming and J lost 7 bases, with 23 bases between them. CDR3 in amino acids: CASSSWEPGLEINEQFF. The CDR3 bases are TGTGCCAGCAGCTCGTGGGAACCGGGACTGGAGATTAATGAGCAGTTCTTC.

The chain recombines TRBV19 with TRBJ2-2; 8 nucleotides agree with TRBD1. V trimming: 6 bases; J trimming: 4 bases; junction bases outside the gene matches: 7. The CDR3 length is 15 residues. Germline V gene data show CDR1 as LNHDA and CDR2 as SQIVND (reference sequence). The CDR3 is CASSPTGGSTGELFF. CDR3 sequence (DNA): TGTGCCAGTAGCCCAACAGGGGGTAGCACCGGGGAGCTGTTTTTT.

The CDR3, as DNA: TGTGCCAGCAGCGTAAGGGCTTCCACTGAAGCTTTCTTT. Protein: CASSVRASTEAFF. V and J are TRBV9 and TRBJ1-1; D is unresolved. CDR3 length equals 13 residues. V dropped 1 base and J dropped 4 bases, with 8 bases sitting between them. Germline CDR1 SGDLS, CDR2 YYNGEE.

CDR3 region: CASSSGFYNEQFF. CDR3 sequence (DNA): TGTGCCAGCAGCTCAGGGTTCTACAATGAGCAGTTCTTC. The chain recombines TRBV27 with TRBJ2-1; possibly TRBD1 for D (5 bases). Germline CDR1 reads MNHEY; CDR2 reads SMNVEV (reference sequence). The CDR3 covers 13 residues. V dropped 6 bases and J dropped 3 bases, with 9 bases sitting between them.

The V gene is TRBV5-1, the J gene TRBJ2-7; D is perhaps TRBD1 (6 bases). The CDR3 consists of 14 residues. Trimming took off 4 bases at V and 3 bases at J, with 14 bases between the two ends. Germline assignment: CDR1 SGHRS and CDR2 YFSETQ. The CDR3 loop reads CASSLDREFYEQYF. The CDR3 DNA reads as TGCGCCAGCAGCCTGGACAGAGAGTTCTACGAGCAGTACTTC. The full variable domain, its missing parts supplied by reference TRBV5-1 and TRBJ2-7, is KAGVTQTPRYLIKTRGQQVTLSCSPISGHRSVSWYQQTPGQGLQFLFEYFSETQRNKGNFPGRFSGRQFSNSRSEMNVSTLELGDSALYLCASSLDREFYEQYFGPGTRLTVT.

The rearrangement links TRBV29-1 to TRBJ2-1, with a weak D call TRBD1 (5 bases). The CDR3 loop spans 14 amino acids. Germline CDR1 is SQVTM and CDR2 is ANQGSEA. Trimming cost V 3 bases and J 4 bases, with 13 bases left between them. The CDR3 DNA sequence: TGCAGCGTTGATCGACAGCCACTTTACAATGAGCAGTTCTTC. This sequence encodes CSVDRQPLYNEQFF.

CDR3 amino acids: CASSPSGTAEAFF. The DNA for the CDR3 is TGCGCCAGCAGCCCATCGGGGACAGCAGAAGCTTTCTTT. The V call is TRBV5-1, the J call TRBJ1-1; 7 positions match TRBD1. The CDR3 loop spans 13 amino acids. Germline CDR1 is SGHRS and CDR2 is YFSETQ. The V segment lost 4 bases and the J segment 8 bases; nucleotides outside the gene matches: 8.

The chain is built from TRBV28 and TRBJ1-4; the D is unclear. Trimming removed 3 bases from V and 5 bases from J, with 7 bases in between. CDR1 is MDHEN, CDR2 SYDVKM, per germline. This CDR3 is built from 13 residues. CDR3 sequence (DNA): TGTGCCAGCAGTTTGGTGGGGAATGAAAAACTGTTTTTT. Amino acid sequence: CASSLVGNEKLFF.

The count of this clone is one. The chain is built from TRBV5-1 and TRBJ2-5, with 8 bases lining up with TRBD1. This CDR3 region has 16 residues. In germline, CDR1 is SGHRS, CDR2 YFSETQ. J gave up 3 bases and V 4 bases, and 11 bases lay outside the gene matches. CDR3 coding DNA: TGCGCCAGCAGCATTGGGACCCTGACAGGGGAAGAGACCCAGTACTTC. This gives the protein CASSIGTLTGEETQYF. The full variable domain, with the rest looked up from reference TRBV5-1 and TRBJ2-5, is KAGVTQTPRYLIKTRGQQVTLSCSPISGHRSVSWYQQTPGQGLQFLFEYFSETQRNKGNFPGRFSGRQFSNSRSEMNVSTLELGDSALYLCASSIGTLTGEETQYFGPGTRLLVL.

CDR3 sequence reads: CASSERSSYNEQFF. For the CDR3, the DNA is TGTGCCAGCAGCGAAAGGAGCTCCTACAATGAGCAGTTCTTC. The J gene is TRBJ2-1, the V gene TRBV6-5; D ambiguous. CDR3 length: 14 residues. Trimming took off 6 bases at V and 0 bases at J, with 9 bases between the two ends. CDR1 MNHEY and CDR2 SVGAGI come from the germline V gene.

The rearrangement links TRBV7-2 to TRBJ1-2; D remains unclear. Germline values: CDR1 SGHTA, CDR2 FQGNSA. The CDR3 is 12 residues long. Trimming left V 0 bases short and J 7 bases short, with 6 bases between. CDR3 loop: CASSLAPRGYTF. The CDR3 nucleotides are TGTGCCAGCAGCTTAGCGCCCCGTGGCTACACCTTC. Using reference TRBV7-2 and TRBJ1-2 for the parts outside the CDR3, the full variable domain is GAGVSQSPSNKVTEKGKDVELRCDPISGHTALYWYRQSLGQGLEFLIYFQGNSAPDKSGLPSDRFSAERTGGSVSTLTIQRTQQEDSAVYLCASSLAPRGYTFGSGTRLTVV.

This chain links TRBV6-5 with TRBJ1-5; tentatively, D is TRBD1 (5 bases). The CDR3 has 14 amino acids. Germline V CDR1 and CDR2: MNHEY, SVGAGI. V lost 6 bases, J lost 5 bases, and 14 bases lay in between. CDR3 sequence: CASSPGGVYQPQHF. CDR3 bases: TGTGCCAGCAGCCCCGGAGGGGTCTATCAGCCCCAGCATTTT.

The CDR3 DNA is TGTGCCAGCAGTCTTTCTAGCGGGTGGTCCTTTAATGAGCAGTTCTTC. It is translated as CASSLSSGWSFNEQFF. The rearrangement joins TRBV27 to TRBJ2-1; 8 bases fit TRBD2. Germline V lookup: CDR1 MNHEY, CDR2 SMNVEV (reference sequence). The CDR3 contains 16 residues. V shed 5 bases and J 7 bases; nucleotides not matched to a gene: 13.

This clone turned up a few times. The gene calls are TRBV9 and TRBJ2-5; 7 bases map to TRBD2. V trimming: 4 bases; J trimming: 3 bases; junction bases outside the gene matches: 6. Germline V gene data show CDR1 as SGDLS and CDR2 as YYNGEE. The CDR3 consists of 14 residues. CDR3 in DNA: TGTGCCAGCAGCCCCTGGGGGGGTAAAGAGACCCAGTACTTC. As protein: CASSPWGGKETQYF.

This clone was observed once. The V and J genes are TRBV15 and TRBJ2-2; D is undetermined. Germline-derived CDR1 and CDR2 are LNHNV and YYDKDF (reference sequence). The CDR3 covers 16 residues. The V gene lost 4 bases and the J gene lost 4 bases, with 16 bases spanning the gap. CDR3 sequence: CATSKLGRVGTGELFF. DNA of the CDR3: TGTGCCACCAGCAAACTGGGTAGGGTGGGCACCGGGGAGCTGTTTTTT.

The chain links TRBV27 to TRBJ2-7, with 10 bases identical to TRBD2. The V and J ends lost 1 base and 5 bases, in that order; junction bases with no gene match: 11. CDR1 and CDR2 from the germline V gene are MNHEY and SMNVEV (reference sequence). The CDR3 sequence is 17 residues long. The CDR3 loop reads CASSLYDGASGSHEQYF. The CDR3 nucleotides read TGTGCCAGCAGTTTATACGATGGGGCTAGCGGGAGCCACGAGCAGTACTTC.

This chain joins TRBV28 and TRBJ1-1; weak D call: TRBD1 (6 bases). Germline-derived CDR1 and CDR2 are MDHEN and SYDVKM. The CDR3 consists of 16 residues. V lost 6 bases to trimming and J lost 3 bases, with 20 bases between them. CDR3: CASRQPFTGHYTEAFF. CDR3 in DNA: TGTGCCAGCAGACAACCGTTCACGGGACATTACACTGAAGCTTTCTTT.

The chain is built from TRBV5-6 and TRBJ2-1; the D is unclear. Germline CDR1 is SGHDT and CDR2 is YYEEEE. Trimming cost V 4 bases and J 2 bases, with 7 bases left between them. The CDR3 is 13 residues long. CDR3 sequence (DNA): TGTGCCAGCAGCCCCATCCCCTACAATGAGCAGTTCTTC. The encoded protein is CASSPIPYNEQFF.

This clone was seen just once. The chain couples TRBV6-1 to TRBJ1-1; the D is unclear. With 7 bases removed from V and 11 bases from J, the gap between germline ends came to 20 bases. CDR1 is MNHNS, CDR2 SASEGT, per germline. The CDR3 is 13 amino acids. In DNA, the CDR3 is TGTGCCAGCATGAGAGTCCCAGGCCTTGGCGCTTTCTTT. This codes for CASMRVPGLGAFF.